This T cell receptor beta chain was captured in a study of graft-versus-host responses after intestinal transplantation. The CDR3 has 12 amino acids. V dropped 6 bases and J dropped 3 bases, with 8 bases sitting between them. Germline CDR1 reads MDHEN; CDR2 reads SYDVKM. Here immunoSEQ multiplex PCR was the method, and the copy in TCRdb shows in-frame clones only, minus some. The sample includes roughly 62,000 clones, about 90% of them seen just once. The chain joins TRBV28 to TRBJ1-2; TRBD1 is a possible D gene (6 bases). This TCR was recovered from a human patient who received an intestinal transplant, so some T cells may come from the graft donor. The sequenced sample was PBMCs, obtained about 120 days after intestinal transplantation. The CDR3 bases are TGTGCCAGCAGGGACAGTGACTATGGCTACACCTTC. It is translated as CASRDSDYGYTF.